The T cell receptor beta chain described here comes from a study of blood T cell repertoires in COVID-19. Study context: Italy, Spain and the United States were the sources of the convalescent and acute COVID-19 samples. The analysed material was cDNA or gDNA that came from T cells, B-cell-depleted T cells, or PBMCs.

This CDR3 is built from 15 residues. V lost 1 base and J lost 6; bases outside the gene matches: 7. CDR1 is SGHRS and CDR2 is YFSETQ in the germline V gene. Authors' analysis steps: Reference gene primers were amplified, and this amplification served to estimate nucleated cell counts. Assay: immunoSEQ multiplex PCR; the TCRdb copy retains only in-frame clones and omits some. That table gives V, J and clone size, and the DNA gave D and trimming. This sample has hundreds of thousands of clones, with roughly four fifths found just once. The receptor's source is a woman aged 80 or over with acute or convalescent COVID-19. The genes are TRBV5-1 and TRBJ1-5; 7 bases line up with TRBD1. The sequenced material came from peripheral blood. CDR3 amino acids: CASSLTGTAPQPQHF. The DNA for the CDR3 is TGCGCCAGCAGCTTGACCGGGACAGCGCCTCAGCCCCAGCATTTT.